The clone carrying this T cell receptor (beta chain) was detected a few times. Its antigen is as yet unknown. The CDR3 has 14 residues. V was clipped by 6 bases and J by 4 bases, with 13 bases between them. Germline loops: CDR1 SEHNR, CDR2 FQNEAQ (reference sequence). The TCR beta library used iRepertoire HTBI primers with Arm-PCR amplification of CDR3. TCRdb processed the multiplex PCR reads anew with MiXCR; each CDR3 protein has one entry. The repertoire holds hundreds of thousands of distinct CDR3 sequences, with roughly a sixth as singletons. Time point reported: newly diagnosed GD, antithyroid drugs for less than 3 months. Generation of the TCR library employed RNA extracted from PBMCs. Patients came from an endocrinology department in Xi'an, China. The data belong to a study of regulatory T cells in long-lasting Graves disease. Study results and limitations: New patients shared over 900 public clonotypes, and persistent patients shared more, with 2,500 to 3,000.

These data were likewise used in another study, on T cells in Graves' hyperthyroidism and ophthalmopathy. From that second work: Graves' hyperthyroidism was deemed stable absent ophthalmopathy progression within 18 months. The HTBI primer set drove a first-round RT-PCR of the TCR CDR3.

The chain recombines TRBV7-9 with TRBJ1-5, with D hard to call. The receptor was derived from a man aged 18 to 29 with Graves disease. Sequencing was performed on peripheral blood mononuclear cells (PBMCs), taken at new diagnosis, from a patient treated with antithyroid drugs. CDR3: CASSEGRANQPQHF. CDR3 in DNA: TGTGCCAGCAGTGAAGGACGGGCTAATCAGCCCCAGCATTTT.